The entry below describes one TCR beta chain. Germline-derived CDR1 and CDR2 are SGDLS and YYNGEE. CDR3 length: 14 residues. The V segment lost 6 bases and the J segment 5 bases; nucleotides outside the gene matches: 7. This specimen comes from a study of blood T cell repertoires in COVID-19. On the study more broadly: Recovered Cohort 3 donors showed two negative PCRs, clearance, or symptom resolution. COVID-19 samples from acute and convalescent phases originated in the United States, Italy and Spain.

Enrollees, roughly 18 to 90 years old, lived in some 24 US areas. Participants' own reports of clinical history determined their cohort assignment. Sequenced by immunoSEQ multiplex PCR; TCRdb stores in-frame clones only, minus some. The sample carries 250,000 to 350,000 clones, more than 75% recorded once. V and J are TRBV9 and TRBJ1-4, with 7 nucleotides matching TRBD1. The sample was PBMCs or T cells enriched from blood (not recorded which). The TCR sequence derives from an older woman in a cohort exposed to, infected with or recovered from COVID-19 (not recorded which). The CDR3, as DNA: TGTGCCAGCATATCGGGACAGCGAAATGAAAAACTGTTTTTT. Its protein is CASISGQRNEKLFF.